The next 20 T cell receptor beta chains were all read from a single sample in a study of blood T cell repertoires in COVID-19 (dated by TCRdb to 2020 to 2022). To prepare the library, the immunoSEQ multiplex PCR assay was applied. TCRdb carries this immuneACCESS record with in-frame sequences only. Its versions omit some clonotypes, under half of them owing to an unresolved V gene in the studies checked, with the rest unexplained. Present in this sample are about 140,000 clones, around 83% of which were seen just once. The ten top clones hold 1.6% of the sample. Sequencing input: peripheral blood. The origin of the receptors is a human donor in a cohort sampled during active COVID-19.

This CDR3 is CASSTDRALFSGNTIYF. The CDR3 region has the DNA TGTGCCAGTAGTACGGACAGGGCACTATTTTCTGGAAACACCATATATTTT. This sequence joins TRBV19 and TRBJ1-3; the match to TRBD1 covers 8 bases. V trimming: 4 bases; J trimming: 1 base; junction bases outside the gene matches: 9. Germline V lookup: CDR1 LNHDA, CDR2 SQIVND (reference sequence). This CDR3 is 17 amino acids long.

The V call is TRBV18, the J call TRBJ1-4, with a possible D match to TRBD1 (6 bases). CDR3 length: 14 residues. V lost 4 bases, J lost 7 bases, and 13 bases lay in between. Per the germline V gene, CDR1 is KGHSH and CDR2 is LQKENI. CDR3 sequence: CASSLATGSEKLFF. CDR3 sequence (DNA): TGTGCCAGCTCACTTGCGACAGGTAGTGAAAAACTGTTTTTT. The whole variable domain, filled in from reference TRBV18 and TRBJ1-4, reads NAGVMQNPRHLVRRRGQEARLRCSPMKGHSHVYWYRQLPEEGLKFMVYLQKENIIDESGMPKERFSAEFPKEGPSILRIQQVVRGDSAAYFCASSLATGSEKLFFGSGTQLSVL.

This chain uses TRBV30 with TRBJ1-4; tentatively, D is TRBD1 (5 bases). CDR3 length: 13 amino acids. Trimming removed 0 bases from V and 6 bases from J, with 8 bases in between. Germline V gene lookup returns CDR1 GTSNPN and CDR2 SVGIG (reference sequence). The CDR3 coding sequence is TGTGCCTGGAGTGTACTCAGGGATGAAAAACTGTTTTTT. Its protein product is CAWSVLRDEKLFF.

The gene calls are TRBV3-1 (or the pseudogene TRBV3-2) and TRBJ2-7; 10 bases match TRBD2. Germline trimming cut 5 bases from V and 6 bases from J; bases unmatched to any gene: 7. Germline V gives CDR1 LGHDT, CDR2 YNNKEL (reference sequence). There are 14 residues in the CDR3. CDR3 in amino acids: CASSISGRAGEQYF. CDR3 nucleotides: TGTGCCAGCAGCATAAGCGGGAGGGCCGGCGAGCAGTACTTC.

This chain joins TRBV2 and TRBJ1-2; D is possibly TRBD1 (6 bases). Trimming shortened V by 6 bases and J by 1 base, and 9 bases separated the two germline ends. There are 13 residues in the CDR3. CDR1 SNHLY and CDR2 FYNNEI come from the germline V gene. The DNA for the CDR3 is TGTGCCAGCAGCCGGGACAATAACTATGGCTACACCTTC. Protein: CASSRDNNYGYTF. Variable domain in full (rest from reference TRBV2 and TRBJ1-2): EPEVTQTPSHQVTQMGQEVILRCVPISNHLYFYWYRQILGQKVEFLVSFYNNEISEKSEIFDDQFSVERPDGSNFTLKIRSTKLEDSAMYFCASSRDNNYGYTFGSGTRLTVV.

The CDR3 region has the DNA TGTGCCACCAGCGATAACAGGAATGAAAAACTGTTTTTT. Translation: CATSDNRNEKLFF. J is TRBJ1-4 and V is TRBV15, with D possibly matching TRBD1 (5 bases). From germline, CDR1 is LNHNV and CDR2 YYDKDF (reference sequence). V was trimmed by 5 bases and J by 5 bases, leaving 9 bases between them. This CDR3 contains 13 residues.

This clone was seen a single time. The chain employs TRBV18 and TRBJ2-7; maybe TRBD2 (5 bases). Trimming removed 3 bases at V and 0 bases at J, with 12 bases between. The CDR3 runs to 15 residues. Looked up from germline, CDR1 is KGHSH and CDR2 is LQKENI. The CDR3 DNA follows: TGTGCCAGCTCACCGCTTACTAGTTCCTCCTACGAGCAGTACTTC. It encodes CASSPLTSSSYEQYF.

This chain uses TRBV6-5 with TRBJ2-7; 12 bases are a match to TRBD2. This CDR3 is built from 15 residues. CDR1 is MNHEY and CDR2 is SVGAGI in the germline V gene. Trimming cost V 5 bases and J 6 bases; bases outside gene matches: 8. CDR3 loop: CASSTATSGRFEQYF. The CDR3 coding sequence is TGTGCCAGCAGTACCGCGACTAGCGGGAGATTCGAGCAGTACTTC.

CDR3 residues: CASSLREGGYTF. In nucleotides, the CDR3 is TGTGCCAGTAGTCTCAGGGAAGGCGGCTACACCTTC. The gene calls are TRBV19 and TRBJ1-2; D perhaps matches TRBD1 (5 bases). Per the germline V gene, CDR1 is LNHDA and CDR2 is SQIVND (reference sequence). Trimming removed 5 bases at V and 8 bases at J, with 12 bases between. The CDR3 has 12 residues.

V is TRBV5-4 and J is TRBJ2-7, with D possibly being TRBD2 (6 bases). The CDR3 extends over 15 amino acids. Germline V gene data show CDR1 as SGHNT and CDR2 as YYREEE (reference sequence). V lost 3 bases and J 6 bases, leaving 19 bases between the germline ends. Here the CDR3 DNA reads TGTGCCAGCAGCTCCCGTTTCGGGGACTCTTCCGAGCAGTACTTC. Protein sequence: CASSSRFGDSSEQYF.

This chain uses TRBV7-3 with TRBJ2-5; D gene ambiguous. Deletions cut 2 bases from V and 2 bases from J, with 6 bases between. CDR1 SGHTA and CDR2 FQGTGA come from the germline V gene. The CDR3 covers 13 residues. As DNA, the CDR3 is TGTGCCAGCAGCTTAGTTCAGCAAGAGACCCAGTACTTC. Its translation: CASSLVQQETQYF.

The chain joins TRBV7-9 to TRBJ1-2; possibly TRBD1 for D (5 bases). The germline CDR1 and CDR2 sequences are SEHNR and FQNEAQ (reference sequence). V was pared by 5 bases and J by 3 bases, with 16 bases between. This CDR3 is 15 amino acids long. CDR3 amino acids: CASSPASPGHYGYTF. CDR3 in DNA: TGTGCCAGCAGCCCCGCCAGCCCAGGGCACTATGGCTACACCTTC.

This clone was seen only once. The CDR3, as DNA: TGTGCCAGCAGGAATAGTGCCGGGACGCAGTATTTT. This sequence encodes CASRNSAGTQYF. The rearrangement joins TRBV6-5 to TRBJ2-3; D call uncertain. The CDR3 sequence is 12 residues long. Germline CDR1 MNHEY, CDR2 SVGAGI. The ends were cut back, 6 bases at V and 9 bases at J, with 13 bases in the middle.

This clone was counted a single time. DNA of the CDR3: TGTGCCAGCAGCGGACAGGCTAATCAGCCCCAGCATTTT. Translated: CASSGQANQPQHF. The chain uses TRBV7-2 and TRBJ1-5, with 7 nucleotides matching TRBD1. The CDR3 runs 13 residues. V lost 5 bases, J lost 4 bases, and 2 bases stayed unmatched. The germline CDR1 and CDR2 sequences are SGHTA and FQGNSA.

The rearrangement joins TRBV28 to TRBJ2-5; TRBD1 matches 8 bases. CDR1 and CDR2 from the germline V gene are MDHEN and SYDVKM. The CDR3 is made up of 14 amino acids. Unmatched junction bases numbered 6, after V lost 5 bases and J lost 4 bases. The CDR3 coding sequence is TGTGCCAGCAGTCTTCAGGGGGCGAGAGAGACCCAGTACTTC. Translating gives CASSLQGARETQYF. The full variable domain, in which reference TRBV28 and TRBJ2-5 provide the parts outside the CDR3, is DVKVTQSSRYLVKRTGEKVFLECVQDMDHENMFWYRQDPGLGLRLIYFSYDVKMKEKGDIPEGYSVSREKKERFSLILESASTNQTSMYLCASSLQGARETQYFGPGTRLLVL.

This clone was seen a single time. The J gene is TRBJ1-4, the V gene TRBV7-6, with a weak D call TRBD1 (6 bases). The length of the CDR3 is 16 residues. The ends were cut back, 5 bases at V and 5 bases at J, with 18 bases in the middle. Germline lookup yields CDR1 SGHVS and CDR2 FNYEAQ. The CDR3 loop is CASSVGVGTPNEKLFF. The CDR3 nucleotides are TGTGCCAGCAGCGTAGGGGTAGGGACACCGAATGAAAAACTGTTTTTT.

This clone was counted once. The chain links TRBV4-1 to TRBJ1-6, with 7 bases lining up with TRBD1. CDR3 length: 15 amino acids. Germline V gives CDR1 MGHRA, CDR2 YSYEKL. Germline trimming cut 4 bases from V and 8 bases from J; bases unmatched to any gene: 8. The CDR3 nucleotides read TGCGCCAGCAGCCGAGACGGACAGGTCGATTCACCCCTCCACTTT. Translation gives CASSRDGQVDSPLHF.

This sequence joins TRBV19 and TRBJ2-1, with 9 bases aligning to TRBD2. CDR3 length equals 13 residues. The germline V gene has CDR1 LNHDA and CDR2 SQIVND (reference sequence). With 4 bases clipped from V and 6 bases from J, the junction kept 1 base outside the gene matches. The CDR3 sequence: CASSSGRANEQFF. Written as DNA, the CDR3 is TGTGCCAGTAGTAGCGGGAGGGCCAATGAGCAGTTCTTC.

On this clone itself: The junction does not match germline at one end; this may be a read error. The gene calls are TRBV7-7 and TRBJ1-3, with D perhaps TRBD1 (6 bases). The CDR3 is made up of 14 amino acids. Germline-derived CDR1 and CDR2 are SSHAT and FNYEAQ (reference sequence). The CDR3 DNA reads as TGTGCTAGCAGCTTAGCAGGGGCTGGAAACACCATATATTTT. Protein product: CASSLAGAGNTIYF.

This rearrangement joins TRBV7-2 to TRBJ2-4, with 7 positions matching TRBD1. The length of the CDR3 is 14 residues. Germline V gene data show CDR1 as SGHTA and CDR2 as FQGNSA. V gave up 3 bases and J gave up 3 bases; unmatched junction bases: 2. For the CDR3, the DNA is TGTGCCAGCAGCTTTGACAGGGTCAAAAACATTCAGTACTTC. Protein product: CASSFDRVKNIQYF.